Following are 29 T cell receptor beta chains from one sample sequenced in a study of CD8+ T cells in alopecia areata. It was cDNA, reverse transcribed from extracted RNA, that served as the sequencing template. Libraries were prepared by immunoSEQ multiplex PCR; TCRdb keeps only in-frame clonotypes and omits some of them. The sample has more than 250,000 clones, none seen only once; the top ten hold less than 1.5%. Researchers sorted pooled cutaneous lymph node cells on the basis of CD4, CD8alpha, NKG2D, NKG2ACE and other markers. Sequencing was carried out using CD4+ T cells sorted from a lymph node. Source of these receptors: a C3H/HeJ mouse with alopecia areata. The mouse line has the MHC haplotype H2-k.

On this clone: Any gene name here is a mouse gene name. The read falls 4 residues short of the CDR3 end, and the missing part is taken from the germline J gene. The chain joins TRBV1 to TRBJ1-1; perhaps TRBD1 as D (5 bases). CDR3 length equals 13 residues. Germline V CDR1 and CDR2: NSQYPW, LRSPGD (reference sequence). The CDR3 reads CTCSALGEEEVFF. The CDR3 bases that were read are TGCACCTGCAGTGCTCTGGGGGAAGAA.

This clone was detected only a few times. A read error may be the cause here, since a much bigger clone is one base away. Gene names and germline match the mouse. The CDR3 end lies 4 residues beyond the end of the read and is filled in from the germline J gene. Additional DNA sequences in this sample encode the identical CDR3. The chain links TRBV19 to TRBJ2-1; possibly TRBD1 for D (5 bases). The V gene's germline CDR1 is FNHDT and CDR2 SITEND (reference sequence). V lost 4 bases to trimming and J lost 1 base, with 6 bases between them. This CDR3 spans 13 amino acids. The CDR3 region is CASSGQNYAEQFF. CDR3 DNA, as far as it was read: TGTGCCAGCAGTGGACAAAACTATGCT.

Turning to this clone: Mouse gene names apply. Different DNA sequences within this sample yield the same CDR3. The covered CDR3 bases are TGTGCCAGCTCTCTCACAGGGGGCGGTGCAGAA. As protein: CASSLTGGGAE. The whole CDR3 region reads CASSLTGGGAETLYF. The chain joins TRBV12-1 to TRBJ2-3; 9 bases map to TRBD1. Read data end 4 residues before the CDR3 end; the end is taken from the germline J gene. There are 15 residues in the CDR3. Germline V gene sequence: CDR1 SGHSN, CDR2 HYEKVE. V shed 0 bases and J 1 base; nucleotides not matched to a gene: 1. The full variable domain, with the rest looked up from reference TRBV12-1 and TRBJ2-3, is DSGVVQSPRHIIKEKGGRSVLTCIPISGHSNVVWYQQTLGKELKFLIQHYEKVERDKGFLPSRFSVQQFDDYHSEMNMSALELEDSAMYFCASSLTGGGAETLYFGSGTRLTVL.

A remark on this clone: The genes and germline here are from mouse. The CDR3 is cut off 4 residues early in the read; its end comes from the germline J gene. The V and J genes are TRBV1 and TRBJ2-7, with 8 bases aligning to TRBD2. CDR1 is NSQYPW, CDR2 LRSPGD, per germline (reference sequence). V shed 0 bases, J shed 3 bases, and the junction held 4 bases outside the gene matches. The CDR3 runs to 15 residues. The CDR3: CTCSAEGGGDYEQYF. The part of the CDR3 DNA that was read is TGCACCTGCAGTGCAGAAGGGGGGGGCGACTAT.

Remarks on this clone: Each gene name is a mouse one. The read stops 4 residues short of the end of the CDR3; the missing end is completed from the germline J gene. This chain connects TRBV13-3 to TRBJ2-1, with TRBD2 matching over 8 bases. Trimming at V came to 3 bases and at J to 0 bases, leaving 2 bases not matched to a gene. The CDR3 extends over 15 amino acids. The germline gives CDR1 NNHDY, CDR2 SYVADS. The CDR3 loop is CASSAGGRNYAEQFF. Incomplete CDR3 DNA: TGTGCCAGCAGTGCTGGGGGGCGTAACTATGCT.

With respect to this clone: The gene names given are mouse names. The sequence runs out 3 residues before the end of the CDR3; the remainder is reconstructed from the germline J gene. This chain connects TRBV1 to TRBJ1-6; 9 nucleotides align to TRBD1. TRBJ1-6 is given ORF status, its function remaining uncertain. J lost 6 bases, V lost 1 base, and 4 bases had no gene match. Germline V gene sequence: CDR1 NSQYPW, CDR2 LRSPGD (reference sequence). The CDR3 totals 16 residues. The CDR3 DNA, read in part, is TGCACCTGCAGTGCAGCCCGGACAGGGGCTAATTCGCCC. Its protein product is CTCSAARTGANSP. The complete CDR3 protein is CTCSAARTGANSPLYF.

A word on this clone: The germline and genes are mouse ones. The CDR3 goes on 4 residues after the read ends, and that part is filled in from the germline J gene. The gene calls are TRBV1 and TRBJ2-1; no definite D call. The CDR3 length is 15 residues. Germline V lookup: CDR1 NSQYPW, CDR2 LRSPGD (reference sequence). V was clipped by 0 bases and J by 0 bases, with 6 bases between them. CDR3 DNA (partial): TGCACCTGCAGTGCAGACACCTATAACTATGCT. Translated: CTCSADTYNYA. The full CDR3 protein is CTCSADTYNYAEQFF.

Details on this clone: Genes and germline are mouse. The CDR3 end is not reached by the read, which stops 4 residues before it; the germline J gene fills it in. V usage is TRBV5 and J usage is TRBJ2-7; 8 nucleotides align to TRBD1. This CDR3 has 15 residues. Germline V gene data show CDR1 as LGHNA and CDR2 as YNLKQL (reference sequence). V was clipped by 0 bases and J by 0 bases; unmatched bases: 1. The DNA read from the CDR3 is TGTGCCAGCAGCCAAGACAGGGGGCGCTCCTAT. Amino acids: CASSQDRGRSY. The complete CDR3 reads CASSQDRGRSYEQYF.

This clone was seen ten or more times. Gene names follow the mouse nomenclature. The read comes to an end 4 residues before the CDR3 does, leaving the germline J gene to fill in the end. The sample has other DNA sequences that encode this CDR3 too. The chain has TRBV17 and TRBJ2-5; 7 nucleotides line up with TRBD1. This CDR3 contains 13 residues. Per germline, CDR1 MNHDT and CDR2 YYDKIL. With 6 bases clipped from V and 3 bases from J, the junction kept 3 bases outside the gene matches. CDR3 amino acids: CASSRDRQDTQYF. CDR3 DNA, as far as it was read: TGTGCTAGCAGCCGGGACAGACAAGAC.

This clone was observed at least ten times. Genes here carry mouse names. The read ends 4 residues early relative to the CDR3; the germline J gene fills the gap. The V and J genes are TRBV17 and TRBJ2-5; no definite D call. Germline CDR1 and CDR2: MNHDT and YYDKIL. The CDR3 consists of 9 residues. The sequenced CDR3 bases are TGTGCTACCAAAGAC. This translates into CATKD. The complete CDR3 sequence is CATKDTQYF.

About this clone: The gene names here belong to mouse. The read ends 4 residues shy of where the CDR3 ends; the end is completed using the germline J gene. Other DNA sequences of this sample code for an identical CDR3. The V and J genes are TRBV1 and TRBJ2-3, with 7 bases lining up with TRBD2. The length of the CDR3 is 16 residues. Germline assignment: CDR1 NSQYPW and CDR2 LRSPGD (reference sequence). V was clipped by 0 bases and J by 0 bases; unmatched bases: 3. The sequenced CDR3 bases are TGCACCTGCAGTGCAGACTGGGGGTCTAGTGCAGAA. The encoded protein is CTCSADWGSSAE. The CDR3 in its entirety is CTCSADWGSSAETLYF.

Turning to this clone: Gene names and germline match the mouse. The read comes to an end 4 residues before the CDR3 does, leaving the germline J gene to fill in the end. This chain joins TRBV13-1 and TRBJ2-3; a possible D gene is TRBD1 (5 bases). The CDR3 runs to 16 residues. The V gene lost 1 base and the J gene lost 0 bases, with 12 bases spanning the gap. CDR1 and CDR2 from the germline V gene are NSHNY and SYGAGN. The covered CDR3 bases are TGTGCCAGCAGTGATTGGAGGACACATAGTGCAGAA. Its translation: CASSDWRTHSAE. In full, the CDR3 reads CASSDWRTHSAETLYF.

There are a few counts of this clone. Gene names follow the mouse nomenclature. The read ends 4 residues shy of where the CDR3 ends; the end is completed using the germline J gene. The chain recombines TRBV13-2 with TRBJ2-3, with TRBD2 matching 10 bases. The CDR3 is made up of 15 amino acids. J gave up 3 bases and V 4 bases, and 5 bases lay outside the gene matches. From germline, CDR1 is NNHNN and CDR2 SYGAGS (reference sequence). The CDR3 protein is CASGLTGGRAETLYF. The CDR3 DNA, read in part, is TGTGCCAGCGGTTTGACTGGGGGGAGAGCAGAA.

This clone was recorded a few times. The genes are named according to mouse. The read gets to within 4 residues of the CDR3 end, and the germline J gene fills in the rest. This chain joins TRBV5 and TRBJ2-5, with 7 bases aligning to TRBD1. This CDR3 is built from 14 residues. The germline V gene has CDR1 LGHNA and CDR2 YNLKQL (reference sequence). The CDR3 loop is CASSPTGEADTQYF. Partial CDR3 DNA: TGTGCCAGCAGCCCCACAGGGGAAGCGGAC.

This clone was seen only a few times. Gene names are mouse gene names. The read stops 4 residues short of the end of the CDR3; the missing end is completed from the germline J gene. The same CDR3 can be traced to other DNA sequences in this sample. The chain recombines TRBV12-1 with TRBJ1-2, with a tentative D call TRBD1 (6 bases). Germline CDR1 and CDR2: SGHSN and HYEKVE. The V and J ends lost 4 bases and 1 base respectively, with 9 bases between them. The CDR3 consists of 13 residues. Here the CDR3 reads CASSLDRNSDYTF. The DNA read from the CDR3 is TGTGCCAGCTCCCTGGACAGAAACTCC.

A word on this clone: Gene names are mouse gene names. The read falls 4 residues short of the CDR3 end, and the missing part is taken from the germline J gene. The J gene is TRBJ2-7, the V gene TRBV31; 11 bases line up with TRBD2. The trim removed 5 bases at V and 0 bases at J, leaving 6 bases unmatched. Germline V gives CDR1 GKSSPN, CDR2 SITVG. The CDR3 loop spans 15 amino acids. CDR3 bases read: TGTGCCTGGGCCCCGGGACTGGGGGTCTCCTAT. Protein sequence: CAWAPGLGVSY. Given in full, the CDR3 is CAWAPGLGVSYEQYF.

In this sample, this clone turned up a few times. Gene names are the mouse ones. The CDR3 goes on 4 residues after the read ends, and that part is filled in from the germline J gene. The chain couples TRBV1 to TRBJ2-2; 10 positions match TRBD1. The germline CDR1 and CDR2 sequences are NSQYPW and LRSPGD (reference sequence). There are 18 residues in the CDR3. Trimming took 0 bases from V and 3 from J; bases not matched to a gene: 7. Partial CDR3 DNA: TGCACCTGCAGTGCAGATTGGGGGACAGGGGTGGACACCGGG. Its protein product is CTCSADWGTGVDTG. The whole CDR3 reads CTCSADWGTGVDTGQLYF.

In regard to this clone: Gene names and germline match the mouse. The CDR3 spells CTCKRLGDQDTQYF. Incomplete CDR3 DNA: TGCACCTGCAAGAGACTGGGGGACCAAGAC. The chain combines TRBV1 with TRBJ2-5; 9 bases map to TRBD2. Sequencing ends 4 residues short of the CDR3 end; the germline J gene provides the rest. This CDR3 spans 14 amino acids. The V gene's germline CDR1 is NSQYPW and CDR2 LRSPGD (reference sequence). V was clipped by 7 bases and J by 1 base; unmatched bases: 3.

About this clone: Mouse names are used for the genes. The read finishes 3 residues shy of the CDR3 end, and the germline J gene is used to complete it. This chain links TRBV1 with TRBJ1-6, with 9 bases lining up with TRBD1. TRBJ1-6 is an ORF, with its function uncertain. Germline V CDR1 and CDR2: NSQYPW, LRSPGD (reference sequence). Losses at the gene ends were 1 base for V and 3 bases for J; bases not matched to a gene: 4. The CDR3 spans 17 residues. The sequenced CDR3 bases are TGCACCTGCAGTGCAGCTCCGGGACAGGGCTATAATTCGCCC. Its protein is CTCSAAPGQGYNSP. The CDR3 as a whole reads CTCSAAPGQGYNSPLYF.

There are a few counts of this clone. Gene names follow the mouse nomenclature. The CDR3 is cut off 4 residues early in the read; its end comes from the germline J gene. The same CDR3 arises from other DNA sequences in this sample as well. The chain combines TRBV1 with TRBJ2-1, with 7 bases lining up with TRBD2. The CDR3 extends over 16 amino acids. V lost 0 bases and J lost 1; bases outside the gene matches: 3. CDR1 is NSQYPW and CDR2 is LRSPGD in the germline V gene (reference sequence). Partial CDR3 DNA: TGCACCTGCAGTGCAGATCGCTGGGGGAACTATGCT. Its translation: CTCSADRWGNYA. The complete CDR3 sequence is CTCSADRWGNYAEQFF.

About this clone itself: Gene names refer to mouse genes. The read finishes 4 residues shy of the CDR3 end, and the germline J gene is used to complete it. V gene TRBV13-3 combines with J gene TRBJ1-1; 7 nucleotides agree with TRBD1. The CDR3 runs 14 residues. Unmatched junction bases numbered 5, after V lost 2 bases and J lost 4 bases. The germline gives CDR1 NNHDY, CDR2 SYVADS. The covered CDR3 bases are TGTGCCAGCAGTGAAACAGGGGTTGTCACA. Encoded protein: CASSETGVVT. The CDR3 in full is CASSETGVVTEVFF.

This clone was counted only a few times. The genes are named according to mouse. The CDR3 loop reads CTCTRTGASAETLYF. CDR3 bases read: TGCACCTGCACTCGGACTGGGGCTAGTGCAGAA. The rearrangement links TRBV1 to TRBJ2-3, with 9 bases matching TRBD2. The CDR3 end falls 4 residues outside the read, so it is completed with the germline J gene. From germline, CDR1 is NSQYPW and CDR2 LRSPGD (reference sequence). The CDR3 contains 15 residues. V gave up 7 bases and J gave up 0 bases; unmatched junction bases: 5.

This clone was counted between two and nine times. These gene names are mouse names. Read coverage stops 4 residues before the CDR3 terminus; the germline J gene supplies the remainder. This same CDR3 is encoded by further DNA sequences in the sample. The V and J genes are TRBV14 and TRBJ2-1; tentatively, D is TRBD1 (7 bases). This CDR3 contains 14 residues. V dropped 2 bases and J dropped 3 bases, with 9 bases sitting between them. CDR1 and CDR2 from the germline V gene are SGHDT and FRDEAV. The CDR3 DNA, read in part, is TGTGCCAGCAGTTTTCAGGGGGGCTATGCT. Translating gives CASSFQGGYA. The full CDR3 sequence reads CASSFQGGYAEQFF.

The sample holds a few counts of this clone. The genes and germline here are from mouse. The read ends 4 residues shy of where the CDR3 ends; the end is completed using the germline J gene. The chain uses TRBV31 and TRBJ2-3; no definite D call. V was trimmed by 0 bases and J by 0 bases, leaving 10 bases between them. Germline V gene lookup returns CDR1 GKSSPN and CDR2 SITVG. The length of the CDR3 is 15 residues. CDR3 protein: CAWSLVRSSAETLYF. CDR3 DNA (partial): TGTGCCTGGAGTCTAGTCAGATCTAGTGCAGAA. Full variable domain (rest looked up from reference TRBV31 and TRBJ2-3): AQTIHQWPVAEIKAVGSPLSLGCTIKGKSSPNLYWYWQATGGTLQQLFYSITVGQVESVVQLNLSASRPKDDQFILSTEKLLLSHSGFYLCAWSLVRSSAETLYFGSGTRLTVL.

With respect to this clone: Mouse gene names apply. Sequencing ends 4 residues short of the CDR3 end; the germline J gene provides the rest. Other nucleotide sequences from this sample produce the same CDR3. The chain is built from TRBV13-2 and TRBJ2-2; D is ambiguous. CDR1 is NNHNN and CDR2 is SYGAGS in the germline V gene (reference sequence). V gave up 0 bases and J gave up 3 bases, with 6 bases separating them. This CDR3 has 14 residues. CDR3 loop: CASGDAGDTGQLYF. The CDR3 bases that were read are TGTGCCAGCGGTGATGCTGGCGACACCGGG.

With respect to this clone: A read error likely explains this, since a far larger clone differs by one base. Gene labels here are mouse ones. In the same sample, other DNA sequences code for this CDR3. The CDR3 reads CASSGDSYAEQFF. The CDR3 bases that were read are TGTGCCAGCAGTGGGGACAGTTATGCT. This rearrangement joins TRBV13-3 to TRBJ2-1; TRBD1 matches at 7 bases. The sequence runs out 4 residues before the end of the CDR3; the remainder is reconstructed from the germline J gene. V was clipped by 3 bases and J by 4 bases; unmatched bases: 1. The CDR3 has 13 amino acids. Germline V CDR1 and CDR2: NNHDY, SYVADS.

In regard to this clone: The genes are named according to mouse. Incomplete CDR3 DNA: TGTGCCAGCAGTGAGCCGGGACAAAAAAACACCGGG. It translates to CASSEPGQKNTG. From start to end, the CDR3 is CASSEPGQKNTGQLYF. The J gene is TRBJ2-2, the V gene TRBV13-1; D is possibly TRBD1 (6 bases). The read halts 4 residues ahead of the CDR3 end, with the missing end drawn from the germline J gene. The V and J ends lost 2 bases and 1 base respectively, with 12 bases between them. CDR1 and CDR2 (germline): NSHNY, SYGAGN. CDR3 size: 16 residues.

This clone has just a few counts. The listed genes are named as in mouse. The sequence runs out 4 residues before the end of the CDR3; the remainder is reconstructed from the germline J gene. The V call is TRBV17, the J call TRBJ2-5, with 11 bases identical to TRBD2. Looked up from germline, CDR1 is MNHDT and CDR2 is YYDKIL. The CDR3 loop spans 13 amino acids. This CDR3 is CASKGLGEDTQYF. The DNA read from the CDR3 is TGTGCTAGCAAGGGACTGGGGGAAGAC.

This clone was found a few times. Gene names are the mouse ones. The read comes to an end 4 residues before the CDR3 does, leaving the germline J gene to fill in the end. V and J are TRBV31 and TRBJ2-2; 9 nucleotides agree with TRBD2. There are 15 residues in the CDR3. CDR1 and CDR2 (germline): GKSSPN, SITVG. With 0 bases clipped from V and 4 bases from J, the junction kept 3 bases outside the gene matches. This CDR3 is CAWSLTGGPTGQLYF. CDR3 DNA, as far as it was read: TGTGCCTGGAGTCTCACTGGGGGGCCCACCGGG. Complete variable domain (other parts from reference TRBV31 and TRBJ2-2): AQTIHQWPVAEIKAVGSPLSLGCTIKGKSSPNLYWYWQATGGTLQQLFYSITVGQVESVVQLNLSASRPKDDQFILSTEKLLLSHSGFYLCAWSLTGGPTGQLYFGEGSKLTVL.